The 21 T cell receptor beta chains in this list originate from one sample, sequenced in a study of cytomegalovirus exposure and HLA in healthy donors. Amplification used 60 Vbeta primers and 13 Jbeta primers. Clones were sequenced by immunoSEQ multiplex PCR, and TCRdb holds only the in-frame ones, with some missing. The sample consists of 170,000 or so clones, roughly four fifths of them appearing once. Sequenced sample: PBMCs. The source is a woman under 40 in good health and CMV-seronegative.

The chain recombines TRBV28 with TRBJ2-2; D ambiguous. Germline-derived CDR1 and CDR2 are MDHEN and SYDVKM. The CDR3 extends over 14 amino acids. With 1 base removed from V and 7 bases from J, the gap between germline ends came to 10 bases. CDR3 region: CASSLSGSGGELFF. CDR3 in DNA: TGTGCCAGCAGTTTATCAGGATCCGGCGGGGAGCTGTTTTTT.

The chain couples TRBV9 to TRBJ2-1; TRBD2 might be the D (5 bases). This CDR3 comprises 17 residues. CDR1 and CDR2 (germline): SGDLS, YYNGEE. The V end was cut by 0 bases, the J end by 1 base, with 14 bases between. The CDR3 region is CASSVGKGVGSYNEQFF. The CDR3 nucleotides are TGTGCCAGCAGCGTAGGTAAGGGAGTAGGGTCCTACAATGAGCAGTTCTTC.

The chain is built from TRBV6-1 and TRBJ2-5; 12 nucleotides match TRBD1. Germline-derived CDR1 and CDR2 are MNHNS and SASEGT. V was clipped by 2 bases and J by 5 bases; unmatched bases: 6. This CDR3 is 16 amino acids long. The CDR3 protein is CASSERGQGAGETQYF. The CDR3 DNA is TGTGCCAGCAGTGAAAGGGGACAGGGGGCGGGCGAGACCCAGTACTTC.

The chain combines TRBV6-6 with TRBJ1-5; D call uncertain. The CDR3 has 16 residues. Trimming removed 0 bases from V and 2 bases from J, with 11 bases in between. Per the germline V gene, CDR1 is MNHNY and CDR2 is SVGAGI (reference sequence). The DNA for the CDR3 is TGTGCCAGCAGTTACTCGTTGACTCGCGGCAATCAGCCCCAGCATTTT. It translates to CASSYSLTRGNQPQHF.

The chain combines TRBV27 with TRBJ2-3, with D possibly matching TRBD1 (5 bases). V shed 5 bases and J shed 3 bases, with 9 bases lying between them. The CDR3 is 13 residues long. The V gene's germline CDR1 is MNHEY and CDR2 SMNVEV (reference sequence). The CDR3 sequence: CASSPGFTDTQYF. CDR3 coding DNA: TGTGCCAGCAGTCCAGGGTTTACAGATACGCAGTATTTT.

The J gene is TRBJ1-3, the V gene TRBV10-3, with D possibly being TRBD1 (6 bases). V was clipped by 10 bases and J by 4 bases, with 17 bases between them. The CDR3 length is 14 residues. From germline, CDR1 is ENHRY and CDR2 SYGVKD. CDR3 nucleotides: TGTGCCACCAGGGGACAATTAGCGGGAAACACCATATATTTT. This translates into CATRGQLAGNTIYF.

This clone was seen only a few times. The chain employs TRBV10-3 and TRBJ1-2, with D perhaps TRBD1 (5 bases). Trimming took 5 bases from V and 6 from J, leaving 13 bases between them. Germline CDR1 and CDR2: ENHRY and SYGVKD. The CDR3 covers 13 residues. The CDR3 sequence: CAISSAGGNGYTF. The CDR3 DNA is TGTGCCATCAGTTCCGCGGGGGGGAATGGCTACACCTTC.

This clone turned up a few times. The chain is built from TRBV18 and TRBJ1-1, with TRBD1 matching over 12 bases. V was clipped by 2 bases and J by 5 bases; unmatched bases: 9. The V gene's germline CDR1 is KGHSH and CDR2 LQKENI. This CDR3 spans 17 amino acids. DNA for the CDR3: TGTGCCAGCTCACCAGGGACAGGGGGCTTGAGGGGGACTGAAGCTTTCTTT. Translated: CASSPGTGGLRGTEAFF.

This chain joins TRBV4-3 and TRBJ1-2; TRBD1 is a possible D gene (6 bases). CDR3 size: 15 residues. In germline, CDR1 is LGHNA, CDR2 YSLEER. V was pared by 6 bases and J by 3 bases, with 17 bases between. The CDR3 region is CASRQGYVGDYGYTF. The CDR3 DNA follows: TGCGCCAGCAGACAGGGTTATGTAGGGGACTATGGCTACACCTTC.

The chain has TRBV7-8 and TRBJ1-3; D is undetermined. The germline V gene has CDR1 SGHVS and CDR2 FQNEAQ. Trimming cost V 1 base and J 0 bases, with 10 bases left between them. The CDR3 has 16 residues. In DNA, the CDR3 is TGTGCCAGCAGCTTAGGACTGTCGAGCTCTGGAAACACCATATATTTT. It is translated as CASSLGLSSSGNTIYF.

This clone was counted a single time. This chain joins TRBV5-1 and TRBJ2-7; TRBD2 is a possible D gene (6 bases). This CDR3 is 15 amino acids long. Germline V gene sequence: CDR1 SGHRS, CDR2 YFSETQ. V dropped 1 base and J dropped 1 base, with 12 bases sitting between them. Written as DNA, the CDR3 is TGCGCCAGCAGCTTGTCGGGGGACCAATCCTACGAGCAGTACTTC. It translates to CASSLSGDQSYEQYF.

The V and J genes are TRBV4-1 and TRBJ2-7; 8 bases are shared with TRBD2. The junction had 13 bases not matched to a gene; V was cut back by 0 bases and J by 0 bases. The CDR3 sequence is 19 residues long. CDR1 is MGHRA and CDR2 is YSYEKL in the germline V gene. CDR3 sequence (DNA): TGCGCCAGCAGCCAAGAAGGTCTAGGGCTAGCGGGTACCTCCTACGAGCAGTACTTC. Translation gives CASSQEGLGLAGTSYEQYF.

This chain connects TRBV4-3 to TRBJ2-1; 11 nucleotides line up with TRBD1. With V trimmed by 0 bases and J by 3 bases, 1 base remained unmatched. The germline V gene encodes CDR1 LGHNA and CDR2 YSLEER. CDR3 length: 16 residues. The CDR3 nucleotides read TGCGCCAGCAGCCAAGATGGGACAGGGGGCTACAATGAGCAGTTCTTC. It translates to CASSQDGTGGYNEQFF.

V is TRBV4-1 and J is TRBJ1-4, with D perhaps matching TRBD1 (5 bases). The V end was cut by 1 base, the J end by 4 bases, with 16 bases between. CDR3 length equals 17 residues. The germline gives CDR1 MGHRA, CDR2 YSYEKL. CDR3 nucleotide sequence: TGCGCCAGCAGCCAAGGCGAAGCGGGACGGAATAATGAAAAACTGTTTTTT. As protein: CASSQGEAGRNNEKLFF.

This sequence joins TRBV19 and TRBJ1-2; D is undetermined. The CDR3 consists of 13 residues. The germline V gene has CDR1 LNHDA and CDR2 SQIVND (reference sequence). V dropped 6 bases and J dropped 3 bases, with 11 bases sitting between them. The CDR3 coding sequence is TGTGCCAGTAGGAGCGGATTTGACTATGGCTACACCTTC. Amino acids: CASRSGFDYGYTF.

The rearrangement joins TRBV4-1 to TRBJ2-5; TRBD2 agrees at 9 bases. After removal of 1 base from V and 4 bases from J, the junction contained 13 bases not matched to a gene. The CDR3 is 18 amino acids. Germline loops: CDR1 MGHRA, CDR2 YSYEKL. The DNA for the CDR3 is TGCGCCAGCAGCCAAGGCGGAATAGCGGGAGAATTCAGAGAGACCCAGTACTTC. Translation gives CASSQGGIAGEFRETQYF.

The chain combines TRBV6-4 with TRBJ2-2, with TRBD1 as a possible D gene (6 bases). V lost 2 bases, J lost 5 bases, and 9 bases lay in between. Germline CDR1 and CDR2: MRHNA and SNTAGT. The CDR3 covers 14 residues. The CDR3 sequence: CASSDNQGTGELFF. Here the CDR3 DNA reads TGTGCCAGCAGTGACAATCAGGGGACCGGGGAGCTGTTTTTT.

This chain links TRBV19 with TRBJ1-5; the match to TRBD1 covers 7 bases. The V gene's germline CDR1 is LNHDA and CDR2 SQIVND (reference sequence). The CDR3 is 14 residues long. After removal of 6 bases from V and 6 bases from J, the junction contained 8 bases not matched to a gene. CDR3 nucleotide sequence: TGTGCCAGTAGCACCACAGGGGATAGTCAGCCCCAGCATTTT. Encoded protein: CASSTTGDSQPQHF.

The rearrangement links TRBV30 to TRBJ2-5, with a possible D match to TRBD1 (5 bases). The CDR3 is 13 amino acids. CDR1 and CDR2 (germline): GTSNPN, SVGIG (reference sequence). The V end was cut by 4 bases, the J end by 5 bases, with 14 bases between. The CDR3 sequence: CAWTRARIETQYF. As DNA, the CDR3 is TGTGCCTGGACCAGGGCTAGAATTGAGACCCAGTACTTC.

This chain joins TRBV7-3 and TRBJ2-3; weak D call: TRBD2 (5 bases). The CDR3 runs to 17 residues. Germline-derived CDR1 and CDR2 are SGHTA and FQGTGA. The V end lost 5 bases, the J end lost 2 bases, and 20 bases lay between the germline ends. This chain's CDR3 is CASSAERVGQTTDTQYF. The DNA for the CDR3 is TGTGCCAGCAGCGCCGAGAGGGTAGGGCAAACCACAGATACGCAGTATTTT.

This clone occurred a few times. The chain recombines TRBV6-1 with TRBJ1-1; 7 nucleotides agree with TRBD1. The CDR3 has 14 residues. Trimming took 6 bases from V and 4 from J; bases not matched to a gene: 8. Looked up from germline, CDR1 is MNHNS and CDR2 is SASEGT. CDR3: CASSQEGATTEAFF. The DNA for the CDR3 is TGTGCCAGCAGCCAGGAGGGGGCAACCACTGAAGCTTTCTTT.